The 25 T cell receptor beta chains in this list originate from one sample, sequenced in a study of PD-1 blockade in classical Hodgkin lymphoma. Time point described: cycle 4 day 1 (C4D1), after less than 7 weeks of nivolumab. Patients all relapsed after autologous stem cell transplantation, and there was variation in brentuximab vedotin exposure. Data came from immunoSEQ multiplex PCR; TCRdb stores just in-frame clones and leaves some out. The sample records approximately 84,000 clones, approximately 86% being singletons. Sequencing used peripheral blood mononuclear cells (PBMCs), obtained before the fourth cycle of nivolumab. These TCRs come from a human donor with classical Hodgkin lymphoma.

Only one count was recorded for this clone. The DNA for the CDR3 is TGTGCCAGCTCACCCTTGGGCCAGGGCCCCTCAACGAAGAACCAGTACTTC. The encoded protein is CASSPLGQGPSTKNQYF. This chain links TRBV18 with TRBJ2-5; D may be TRBD1 (5 bases). Trimming removed 3 bases from V and 10 bases from J, with 27 bases in between. The CDR3 totals 17 residues. Germline V gene sequence: CDR1 KGHSH, CDR2 LQKENI.

The chain combines TRBV21-1 with TRBJ2-7; TRBD2 is the table's D call and was not checked against the DNA. TRBV21-1 has pseudogene status. The length of the CDR3 is 16 residues. The CDR3 sequence: CASSKGRPSGNYEQYF. In nucleotides, the CDR3 is TGTGCCAGCAGCAAAGGGCGGCCTAGCGGGAACTACGAGCAGTACTTC.

The rearrangement links TRBV10-3 to TRBJ1-4, with a weak D call TRBD1 (5 bases). This CDR3 contains 15 residues. V lost 0 bases to trimming and J lost 14 bases, with 19 bases between them. Germline V gene data show CDR1 as ENHRY and CDR2 as SYGVKD. CDR3 loop: CAISESGTGRMGLFF. The CDR3, as DNA: TGTGCCATCAGTGAGTCGGGGACGGGAAGAATGGGGCTGTTTTTT.

CDR3 sequence: CASSLERLASSEQFF. The CDR3 DNA is TGTGCCAGCAGCTTGGAGAGACTAGCCTCCTCTGAGCAGTTCTTC. The rearrangement uses TRBV5-4 and TRBJ2-1; TRBD2 matches at 7 bases. Trimming at V came to 0 bases and at J to 9 bases, leaving 9 bases not matched to a gene. This CDR3 has 15 amino acids. CDR1 is SGHNT and CDR2 is YYREEE in the germline V gene (reference sequence). The entire variable domain, with the rest obtained from reference TRBV5-4 and TRBJ2-1, is as follows: ETGVTQSPTHLIKTRGQQVTLRCSSQSGHNTVSWYQQALGQGPQFIFQYYREEENGRGNFPPRFSGLQFPNYSSELNVNALELDDSALYLCASSLERLASSEQFFGPGTRLTVL.

The chain carries TRBV7-3 and TRBJ2-3, with 9 bases matching TRBD1. The junction had 9 bases not matched to a gene; V was cut back by 5 bases and J by 6 bases. Germline V gene lookup returns CDR1 SGHTA and CDR2 FQGTGA. The CDR3 length is 15 residues. The CDR3 loop reads CASSTGGGIMDTQYF. The CDR3, as DNA: TGTGCCAGCAGCACAGGGGGCGGGATTATGGATACGCAGTATTTT.

V and J are TRBV18 and TRBJ2-3; TRBD2 aligns across 8 bases. V shed 0 bases and J 6 bases; nucleotides not matched to a gene: 8. Germline lookup yields CDR1 KGHSH and CDR2 LQKENI. The CDR3 spans 16 residues. The CDR3 DNA reads TGTGCCAGCTCACCACCCCCGGGAGGGCCGGGGGATACGCAGTATTTT. Translating it yields CASSPPPGGPGDTQYF.

The chain couples TRBV19 to TRBJ2-1; 9 bases fit TRBD2. Germline assignment: CDR1 LNHDA and CDR2 SQIVND (reference sequence). The CDR3 sequence is 17 residues long. The ends lost 1 base at V and 0 bases at J; junction bases unmatched: 4. The CDR3 here is CASSIGLAGSSYNEQFF. The CDR3 nucleotides read TGTGCCAGTAGTATAGGGCTAGCGGGGAGCTCCTACAATGAGCAGTTCTTC.

V gene TRBV19 combines with J gene TRBJ2-1; D is perhaps TRBD1 or TRBD2 (6 bases each). Deletions cut 9 bases from V and 4 bases from J, with 19 bases between. Germline V gene data show CDR1 as LNHDA and CDR2 as SQIVND (reference sequence). The CDR3 totals 15 residues. In DNA, the CDR3 is TGTGCCAGGGACCTTTTGAGGGGGGTATACAATGAGCAGTTCTTC. Its translation: CARDLLRGVYNEQFF.

V is TRBV11-3 and J is TRBJ2-1; weak D call: TRBD2 (5 bases). The CDR3 covers 15 residues. Germline CDR1 is SGHNT and CDR2 is YENEEA. Trimming pared 4 bases from V and 7 bases from J, leaving 17 bases between. This CDR3 reads CASSSGPIPGNEQFF. The CDR3 DNA is TGTGCCAGCAGCTCAGGACCCATTCCGGGAAATGAGCAGTTCTTC.

The chain uses TRBV15 and TRBJ1-4, with D unresolved. This CDR3 has 15 residues. V shed 3 bases and J shed 0 bases, with 8 bases lying between them. CDR1 is LNHNV, CDR2 YYDKDF, per germline (reference sequence). The CDR3 is CATSREGPTNEKLFF. CDR3 nucleotides: TGTGCCACCAGCAGGGAGGGCCCAACTAATGAAAAACTGTTTTTT.

The rearrangement links TRBV7-9 to TRBJ2-7; TRBD1 might be the D (6 bases). CDR3 length: 14 residues. Per the germline V gene, CDR1 is SEHNR and CDR2 is FQNEAQ (reference sequence). Trimming removed 5 bases at V and 9 bases at J, with 20 bases between. Written as DNA, the CDR3 is TGTGCCAGCAGCCTTGGACAGCCCGGGGTCGGGCAGTACTTC. It translates to CASSLGQPGVGQYF.

The CDR3 loop is CASSSPGTYNEQFF. Here the CDR3 DNA reads TGTGCCAGCAGTTCTCCCGGGACCTACAATGAGCAGTTCTTC. The J gene is TRBJ2-1, the V gene TRBV28; a possible D gene is TRBD2 (5 bases). Per germline, CDR1 MDHEN and CDR2 SYDVKM. This CDR3 region has 14 residues. V lost 4 bases to trimming and J lost 2 bases, with 9 bases between them.

The genes are TRBV11-1 and TRBJ2-1, with D possibly matching TRBD2 (5 bases). This CDR3 contains 15 residues. Germline assignment: CDR1 SGHAT and CDR2 FQDESV (reference sequence). Deletions cut 4 bases from V and 7 bases from J, with 17 bases between. In DNA, the CDR3 is TGTGCCAGCAGCTACAGCCTAACTAGGAGTAATGAGCAGTTCTTC. This sequence encodes CASSYSLTRSNEQFF.

The rearrangement joins TRBV7-2 to TRBJ2-1, with D tentatively TRBD2 (6 bases). V lost 8 bases and J 8 bases, leaving 13 bases between the germline ends. This CDR3 is 12 amino acids long. The germline CDR1 and CDR2 sequences are SGHTA and FQGNSA. CDR3 sequence (DNA): TGTGCCAGCGGGGTCGGAGGGGATGAGCAGTTCTTC. Translating it yields CASGVGGDEQFF.

The chain couples TRBV6-5 to TRBJ1-2, with D hard to call. The CDR3 length is 13 residues. The V end was cut by 6 bases, the J end by 4 bases, with 12 bases between. In germline, CDR1 is MNHEY, CDR2 SVGAGI. CDR3 sequence (DNA): TGTGCCAGCAGATCAACGGACCTCTATGGCTACACCTTC. It specifies CASRSTDLYGYTF.

The gene calls are TRBV10-3 and TRBJ2-1; 16 bases align to TRBD2. The trim removed 5 bases at V and 0 bases at J, leaving 7 bases unmatched. This CDR3 spans 19 amino acids. Germline values: CDR1 ENHRY, CDR2 SYGVKD. The CDR3 loop reads CAISSGLAGGGSSYNEQFF. The CDR3 region has the DNA TGTGCCATCAGTTCGGGACTAGCGGGAGGGGGGAGCTCCTACAATGAGCAGTTCTTC.

The J gene is TRBJ2-5, the V gene TRBV10-3; TRBD1 matches 11 bases. This CDR3 contains 13 residues. The germline gives CDR1 ENHRY, CDR2 SYGVKD. V trimming: 9 bases; J trimming: 4 bases; junction bases outside the gene matches: 4. The CDR3 is CAIAGTGGETQYF. CDR3 nucleotide sequence: TGTGCCATTGCAGGGACAGGGGGAGAGACCCAGTACTTC.

V and J are TRBV10-3 and TRBJ2-1; 13 bases are shared with TRBD2. Germline CDR1 and CDR2: ENHRY and SYGVKD. This CDR3 comprises 14 residues. With V trimmed by 8 bases and J by 3 bases, 1 base remained unmatched. The CDR3 DNA follows: TGTGCCATCGGGACTAGCGGGAACTACAATGAGCAGTTCTTC. Protein sequence: CAIGTSGNYNEQFF.

The V gene is TRBV10-2, the J gene TRBJ2-1, with a tentative D call TRBD1 (5 bases). Trimming shortened V by 7 bases and J by 6 bases, and 16 bases separated the two germline ends. The CDR3 spans 14 residues. CDR1 and CDR2 from the germline V gene are WSHSY and SAAADI. Here the CDR3 reads CASTRDQGGNEQFF. DNA of the CDR3: TGCGCCAGCACAAGAGATCAGGGTGGCAATGAGCAGTTCTTC.

The V call is TRBV10-3, the J call TRBJ1-4; tentative D call: TRBD1 (5 bases). CDR1 is ENHRY, CDR2 SYGVKD, per germline. Trimming removed 3 bases at V and 8 bases at J, with 16 bases between. The CDR3 is 15 residues long. In DNA, the CDR3 is TGTGCCATCAGTGACCCGAGGGCTGGGGACGAAAAACTGTTTTTT. This gives the protein CAISDPRAGDEKLFF.

This chain uses TRBV5-5 with TRBJ2-3; D is unclear. Per germline, CDR1 SGHKS and CDR2 YYEKEE (reference sequence). Trimming cost V 4 bases and J 7 bases, with 10 bases left between them. The CDR3 has 12 amino acids. CDR3 sequence: CASSLPLNTQYF. Written as DNA, the CDR3 is TGTGCCAGCAGCCTGCCGTTAAATACGCAGTATTTT.

The V call is TRBV18, the J call TRBJ2-7, with D perhaps matching TRBD2 (5 bases). Germline CDR1 and CDR2: KGHSH and LQKENI. The CDR3 contains 16 residues. Trimming removed 3 bases from V and 6 bases from J, with 21 bases in between. The CDR3 sequence is CASSPWAGGPHGEQYF. The CDR3 DNA reads as TGTGCCAGCTCACCTTGGGCTGGAGGCCCCCATGGCGAGCAGTACTTC.

This chain connects TRBV11-3 to TRBJ2-2, with 9 bases identical to TRBD2. Germline-derived CDR1 and CDR2 are SGHNT and YENEEA. The CDR3 runs 15 residues. Germline trimming cut 6 bases from V and 5 bases from J; bases unmatched to any gene: 7. This CDR3 is CASSSGTSRTGELFF. In DNA, the CDR3 is TGTGCCAGCAGTTCCGGGACTAGCAGGACCGGGGAGCTGTTTTTT.

The V call is TRBV30, the J call TRBJ2-1, with D maybe TRBD2 (6 bases). Trimming removed 5 bases at V and 0 bases at J, with 14 bases between. The length of the CDR3 is 15 residues. The germline gives CDR1 GTSNPN, CDR2 SVGIG (reference sequence). The chain's CDR3 is CAWHTSPSSYNEQFF. The CDR3 DNA follows: TGTGCCTGGCATACTAGCCCCAGCTCCTACAATGAGCAGTTCTTC. Looking up the rest from reference TRBV30 and TRBJ2-1 gives the full variable domain: SQTIHQWPATLVQPVGSPLSLECTVEGTSNPNLYWYRQAAGRGLQLLFYSVGIGQISSEVPQNLSASRPQDRQFILSSKKLLLSDSGFYLCAWHTSPSSYNEQFFGPGTRLTVL.

The chain joins TRBV5-4 to TRBJ2-2, with 9 positions matching TRBD2. Germline V CDR1 and CDR2: SGHNT, YYREEE (reference sequence). J lost 4 bases, V lost 3 bases, and 10 bases had no gene match. The CDR3 has 17 residues. The CDR3 coding sequence is TGTGCCAGCAGCTCTGGGGCTAGCGGGACCCCCACCGGGGAGCTGTTTTTT. It codes for CASSSGASGTPTGELFF.